This T cell receptor beta chain was observed in a study of T cell responses to AZD1222 COVID-19 vaccine. At the level of the study: The study pooled second doses at about 4 or about 12 weeks. Study outcomes and limitations: Increases in Spike-specific TCR breadth and depth were seen after two AZD1222 doses. Nearly half of spike-specific TCRs reportedly go after variant regions that carry no mutations. Donors were chiefly white British, with a greater number of females, and clonal diversity was perhaps underestimated.

There are 11 residues in the CDR3. Germline-derived CDR1 and CDR2 are SQVTM and ANQGSEA. Trimming left V 4 bases short and J 1 base short, with 4 bases between. Clones were read by immunoSEQ multiplex PCR, and TCRdb kept only the in-frame ones, dropping some. The table shows 85,000 to 110,000 clones, with roughly 89% occurring only once. This clone was observed once. The antigen remains unidentified. The sequenced sample was peripheral blood, obtained on day 0 of AZD1222 vaccination. J is TRBJ1-1 and V is TRBV29-1; D gene ambiguous. The sequence was obtained from an adult in good health. The CDR3 is CSVGTNTEAFF. CDR3 bases: TGCAGCGTTGGAACGAACACTGAAGCTTTCTTT. Drawing the rest from reference TRBV29-1 and TRBJ1-1, the complete variable domain is SAVISQKPSRDICQRGTSLTIQCQVDSQVTMMFWYRQQPGQSLTLIATANQGSEATYESGFVIDKFPISRPNLTFSTLTVSNMSPEDSSIYLCSVGTNTEAFFGQGTRLTVV.